Listed below are T cell receptor beta chains from one sample, sequenced in a study of control samples from healthy donors and cancer patients. Assay: immunoSEQ multiplex PCR; the TCRdb copy retains only in-frame clones and omits some. The profile covers about 100,000 clones, with approximately 93% appearing a single time and 8% taken by the ten largest. Sequences were obtained from blood. The receptors were sampled from a man aged 18-30 years in good health. CDR3s include the opening cysteine and the closing phenylalanine or tryptophan. Each record gives: clone size, V gene, J gene, CDR3 length, D gene, CDR3 protein, CDR3 DNA. A D gene is named only where the DNA matches it firmly. Clone size is shown for a subset of rows, as once, few, many or a class of expanded clone.

size: .
V: TRBV11-3
J: TRBJ2-5
length: 15
D: TRBD1
CDR3: CASSHGTGPQETQYF
DNA: TGTGCCAGCAGCCACGGGACAGGGCCTCAAGAGACCCAGTACTTC

size: .
V: TRBV4-1
J: TRBJ1-4
length: 16
D: .
CDR3: CASSQHDGSTNEKLFF
DNA: TGCGCCAGCAGCCAACACGACGGATCAACTAATGAAAAACTGTTTTTT

size: .
V: TRBV10-3
J: TRBJ1-1
length: 13
D: .
CDR3: CAISDLLNTEAFF
DNA: TGTGCCATCAGTGATCTCTTGAACACTGAAGCTTTCTTT

size: .
V: TRBV29-1
J: TRBJ1-2
length: 13
D: .
CDR3: CSVQGGVPYGYTF
DNA: TGCAGCGTCCAAGGTGGGGTACCCTATGGCTACACCTTC

size: .
V: TRBV28
J: TRBJ1-1
length: 17
D: .
CDR3: CASSLWGYPGGNTEAFF
DNA: TGTGCCAGCAGTTTATGGGGGTATCCCGGCGGGAACACTGAAGCTTTCTTT

size: .
V: TRBV19
J: TRBJ1-1
length: 14
D: .
CDR3: CASSIPRMNTEAFF
DNA: TGTGCCAGTAGTATTCCCCGCATGAACACTGAAGCTTTCTTT

size: .
V: TRBV7-9
J: TRBJ1-4
length: 18
D: .
CDR3: CASSLTFTSAATNEKLFF
DNA: TGTGCCAGCAGCTTGACCTTTACTTCAGCGGCAACTAATGAAAAACTGTTTTTT

size: .
V: TRBV14
J: TRBJ1-1
length: 12
D: .
CDR3: CASSQGGTEAFF
DNA: TGTGCCAGCAGTCAGGGTGGCACTGAAGCTTTCTTT

size: .
V: TRBV19
J: TRBJ2-7
length: 14
D: .
CDR3: CASSIPGQLYEQYF
DNA: TGTGCCAGTAGTATACCAGGACAGCTCTACGAGCAGTACTTC

size: .
V: TRBV7-2
J: TRBJ1-1
length: 13
D: .
CDR3: CAGGERLNTEAFF
DNA: TGTGCAGGTGGGGAGAGGTTGAACACTGAAGCTTTCTTT

size: .
V: TRBV3-1/TRBV3-2
J: TRBJ1-2
length: 14
D: .
CDR3: CASSQEGSFYGYTF
DNA: TGTGCCAGCAGCCAAGAAGGCAGCTTCTATGGCTACACCTTC

size: once
V: TRBV2
J: TRBJ1-6
length: 16
D: .
CDR3: CASSDPGQGGNSPLHF
DNA: TGTGCCAGCAGTGATCCCGGCCAGGGAGGTAATTCACCCCTCCACTTT

size: .
V: TRBV7-9
J: TRBJ2-1
length: 16
D: .
CDR3: CASSLGPHGAGNEQFF
DNA: TGTGCCAGCAGCTTGGGGCCCCATGGGGCGGGAAATGAGCAGTTCTTC

size: .
V: TRBV25-1
J: TRBJ2-2
length: 14
D: .
CDR3: CASSAHITSGELFF
DNA: TGTGCCAGCAGTGCCCATATTACGAGCGGGGAGCTGTTTTTT

size: .
V: TRBV25-1
J: TRBJ2-2
length: 17
D: TRBD1
CDR3: CASSEWGRGQNTGELFF
DNA: TGTGCCAGCAGTGAATGGGGCAGGGGGCAGAACACCGGGGAGCTGTTTTTT

size: .
V: TRBV18
J: TRBJ2-1
length: 15
D: TRBD2
CDR3: CASSPIRGGDNEQFF
DNA: TGTGCCAGCTCACCGATTCGGGGGGGGGACAATGAGCAGTTCTTC

size: .
V: TRBV5-1
J: TRBJ1-2
length: 15
D: TRBD1
CDR3: CASSLGGTENYGYTF
DNA: TGCGCCAGCAGCTTGGGTGGGACAGAGAACTATGGCTACACCTTC

size: .
V: TRBV7-9
J: TRBJ2-7
length: 15
D: .
CDR3: CASSAPGQGFYEQYF
DNA: TGTGCCAGCAGCGCACCGGGACAAGGGTTCTACGAGCAGTACTTC

size: once
V: TRBV30
J: TRBJ2-7
length: 13
D: .
CDR3: CAWSGTQAYEQYF
DNA: TGTGCCTGGTCCGGGACCCAAGCCTACGAGCAGTACTTC

size: .
V: TRBV6-1
J: TRBJ1-2
length: 12
D: .
CDR3: CASSEGSYGYTF
DNA: TGTGCCAGCAGTGAGGGTTCCTATGGCTACACCTTC

size: .
V: TRBV6-5
J: TRBJ1-2
length: 15
D: TRBD1
CDR3: CASSSRGAWSLGYTF
DNA: TGTGCCAGCAGTTCCAGGGGGGCGTGGAGCCTTGGCTACACCTTC

size: .
V: TRBV27
J: TRBJ1-2
length: 16
D: .
CDR3: CASSFSEPPPGDGYTF
DNA: TGTGCCAGCAGTTTCTCGGAGCCCCCCCCGGGGGATGGCTACACCTTC

size: .
V: TRBV19
J: TRBJ2-4
length: 20
D: TRBD2
CDR3: CASSMKPGLANNLAKNIQYF
DNA: TGTGCCAGTAGTATGAAACCGGGACTAGCGAACAACCTAGCCAAAAACATTCAGTACTTC

size: .
V: TRBV19
J: TRBJ1-2
length: 15
D: .
CDR3: CASSIVGGYAGGYTF
DNA: TGTGCCAGTAGTATAGTCGGGGGTTACGCAGGTGGCTACACCTTC

size: .
V: TRBV25-1
J: TRBJ1-6
length: 13
D: .
CDR3: CASRRGINSPLHF
DNA: TGTGCCAGCAGACGGGGGATCAATTCACCCCTCCACTTT

size: few
V: TRBV5-1
J: TRBJ2-7
length: 12
D: .
CDR3: CASSLAGDEQYF
DNA: TGCGCCAGCAGCTTGGCCGGGGACGAGCAGTACTTC

size: .
V: TRBV4-2
J: TRBJ1-3
length: 18
D: TRBD1
CDR3: CASSLPPATGETGNTIYF
DNA: TGTGCCAGCAGCCTCCCACCCGCCACAGGGGAGACTGGAAACACCATATATTTT

size: .
V: TRBV18
J: TRBJ1-2
length: 17
D: .
CDR3: CASSPNREGLSNYGYTF
DNA: TGTGCCAGCTCACCCAACAGGGAAGGACTCTCTAACTATGGCTACACCTTC

size: .
V: TRBV6-5
J: TRBJ2-1
length: 16
D: .
CDR3: CASSSLGGPDYNEQFF
DNA: TGTGCCAGCAGTTCCCTCGGTGGACCCGACTACAATGAGCAGTTCTTC

size: .
V: TRBV28
J: TRBJ1-2
length: 13
D: .
CDR3: CASSLLGGYGYTF
DNA: TGTGCCAGCAGTTTATTAGGGGGCTATGGCTACACCTTC